The clone carrying this T cell receptor beta chain was seen only a few times. MiXCR, run by TCRdb on the 5' RACE reads, gives a single entry per CDR3 protein. This table holds about 84,000 distinct CDR3 sequences, about 12% found once. This specimen belongs to a study of early T cells in non-severe SARS-CoV-2 infection. Whole-study context: RNA in bulk from unsorted whole blood was sequenced, and chains were unpaired.

V was clipped by 3 bases and J by 9 bases; unmatched bases: 2. Germline CDR1 and CDR2: SNHLY and FYNNEI. This CDR3 has 11 residues. Sequencing used whole blood. The chain joins TRBV2 to TRBJ2-7; 7 positions agree with TRBD2. This receptor was obtained from an adult who was a healthcare worker with PCR-confirmed SARS-CoV-2 infection or an uninfected control (not recorded which). CDR3 coding DNA: TGTGCCAGCAGTGATACGGGAGGGCAGTACTTC. Translation: CASSDTGGQYF.